Each of the 10 T cell receptor beta chains below was sequenced from the same sample in a study of CD8 T cells in ankylosing spondylitis. MiXCR, run by TCRdb on the 5' RACE reads, gives a single entry per CDR3 protein. The data contain around 150,000 distinct CDR3 sequences, 11% of them singletons. The sequencing sample was made of blood, either unsorted or a sorted T cell fraction (not recorded which). The receptors here all came from a male donor with ankylosing spondylitis or in good health (not recorded which).

This clonotype was counted ten times or more. The V call is TRBV20-1, the J call TRBJ2-7; 8 bases agree with TRBD1. After removal of 3 bases from V and 10 bases from J, the junction contained 11 bases not matched to a gene. CDR3 length: 13 amino acids. In germline, CDR1 is DFQATT, CDR2 SNEGSKA (reference sequence). In DNA form, the CDR3 reads TGCAGTGCTAGGGGGGGACAGGCCATCACTCAGTACTTC. Translation: CSARGGQAITQYF.

The chain recombines TRBV6-1 with TRBJ2-7, with 14 bases identical to TRBD2. Germline V CDR1 and CDR2: MNHNS, SASEGT. The CDR3 is 19 amino acids. Germline trimming cut 5 bases from V and 1 base from J; bases unmatched to any gene: 13. The CDR3 sequence: CASSQRPGLAGERSYEQYF. Here the CDR3 DNA reads TGTGCCAGCAGTCAAAGACCGGGACTAGCGGGAGAAAGGTCCTACGAGCAGTACTTC.

The chain uses TRBV27 and TRBJ2-7, with 8 bases aligning to TRBD1. CDR1 MNHEY and CDR2 SMNVEV come from the germline V gene (reference sequence). Trimming took 5 bases from V and 3 from J; bases not matched to a gene: 15. This CDR3 comprises 17 residues. The CDR3 loop reads CASSKAGGRGLFYEQYF. CDR3 nucleotides: TGTGCCAGCAGTAAAGCAGGGGGCCGGGGCCTGTTCTACGAGCAGTACTTC.

The table lists this clonotype with many counts. The rearrangement uses TRBV5-1 and TRBJ1-1; 7 bases match TRBD1. Germline CDR1 reads SGHRS; CDR2 reads YFSETQ. V was clipped by 4 bases and J by 6 bases; unmatched bases: 12. The CDR3 is made up of 15 amino acids. For the CDR3, the DNA is TGCGCCAGCAGCGGGGCCCAGGGGGTGAGGTCTGAAGCTTTCTTT. Translated: CASSGAQGVRSEAFF.

This clonotype was recorded a few times. The genes are TRBV12-3 or TRBV12-4 and TRBJ1-6; D gene unclear. V was pared by 2 bases and J by 9 bases, with 8 bases between. CDR3 size: 13 residues. In DNA, the CDR3 is TGTGCCAGCAGTTTAAAAGAGGGTTCACCCCTCCACTTT. It encodes CASSLKEGSPLHF.

The table lists this clonotype with many counts. The rearrangement uses TRBV20-1 and TRBJ2-3, with 8 bases aligning to TRBD2. Germline CDR1 reads DFQATT; CDR2 reads SNEGSKA (reference sequence). The CDR3 is 15 residues long. V gave up 1 base and J gave up 0 bases; unmatched junction bases: 3. CDR3 in DNA: TGCAGTGCTAGAGCGGGAGGGGTTAGCACAGATACGCAGTATTTT. Translation: CSARAGGVSTDTQYF.

In this sample, this clonotype turned up many times. The chain's CDR3 is CASQLQGSTEAFF. In nucleotides, the CDR3 is TGCGCCAGCCAACTCCAGGGTAGCACTGAAGCTTTCTTT. The chain combines TRBV5-1 with TRBJ1-1; perhaps TRBD1 as D (5 bases). The CDR3 is 13 amino acids. Germline-derived CDR1 and CDR2 are SGHRS and YFSETQ. V lost 7 bases and J lost 4, with 14 bases in between. Full variable domain (remainder filled in from reference TRBV5-1 and TRBJ1-1): KAGVTQTPRYLIKTRGQQVTLSCSPISGHRSVSWYQQTPGQGLQFLFEYFSETQRNKGNFPGRFSGRQFSNSRSEMNVSTLELGDSALYLCASQLQGSTEAFFGQGTRLTVV.

This clonotype was counted at least ten times. V usage is TRBV6-2 or TRBV6-3 and J usage is TRBJ1-2, with D perhaps TRBD1 (5 bases). The V end lost 0 bases, the J end lost 12 bases, and 20 bases lay between the germline ends. The CDR3 length is 15 residues. From germline, CDR1 is MNHEY and CDR2 SVGEGT. In DNA form, the CDR3 reads TGTGCCAGCAGTTACTCGAGGCTAGACGGACCCAGGGACACCTTC. It is translated as CASSYSRLDGPRDTF.

This clonotype was seen repeatedly, ten times or more. The chain links TRBV9 to TRBJ1-2; D is uncertain. The CDR3 is 12 amino acids. Trimming removed 0 bases from V and 4 bases from J, with 4 bases in between. Germline V CDR1 and CDR2: SGDLS, YYNGEE. The CDR3 nucleotides read TGTGCCAGCAGCGTAGGGAGCTATGGCTACACCTTC. This encodes CASSVGSYGYTF. Full variable domain (remainder filled in from reference TRBV9 and TRBJ1-2): DSGVTQTPKHLITATGQRVTLRCSPRSGDLSVYWYQQSLDQGLQFLIQYYNGEERAKGNILERFSAQQFPDLHSELNLSSLELGDSALYFCASSVGSYGYTFGSGTRLTVV.

This clonotype turned up a few times. CDR3 bases: TGTGCCAGCAGCTTATTCTACGCCGCTAGCGGGGGGCCGAATGAGCAGTTCTTC. It encodes CASSLFYAASGGPNEQFF. The V call is TRBV5-6, the J call TRBJ2-1; 11 bases match TRBD2. The length of the CDR3 is 18 residues. V dropped 2 bases and J dropped 7; count of bases not matched to a gene: 14. The germline V gene has CDR1 SGHDT and CDR2 YYEEEE.